This T cell receptor (beta chain) comes out of a study of technical replicates of blood from four donors. Germline CDR1 is WNHNN and CDR2 is SYGVQD (reference sequence). CDR3 length: 14 residues. J lost 2 bases, V lost 3 bases, and 3 bases had no gene match. The repertoire was sequenced with immunoSEQ multiplex PCR; TCRdb's copy has only in-frame clones and lacks some. The data show tens of thousands of clones, approximately 96% seen once. J is TRBJ2-7 and V is TRBV10-1; 8 bases line up with TRBD1. The sequencing sample was made of T cells isolated from PBMCs. The sequence derives from a human donor in good health. CDR3 coding DNA: TGCGCCAGCAGTGAAGGGACAGGTCCCTACGAGCAGTACTTC. Translated, it gives CASSEGTGPYEQYF.